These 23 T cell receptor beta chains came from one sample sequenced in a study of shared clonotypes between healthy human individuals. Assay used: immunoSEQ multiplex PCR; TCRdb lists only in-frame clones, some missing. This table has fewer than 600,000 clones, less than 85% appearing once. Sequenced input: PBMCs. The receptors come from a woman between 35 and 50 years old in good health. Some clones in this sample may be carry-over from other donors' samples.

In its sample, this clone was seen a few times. The CDR3 DNA is TGTGCCAGCAGCTTCCGGACAGGGGGAGGCCTAGATACGCAGTATTTT. This sequence encodes CASSFRTGGGLDTQYF. This chain joins TRBV7-2 and TRBJ2-3; 10 positions agree with TRBD1. The CDR3 totals 16 residues. Germline V gene sequence: CDR1 SGHTA, CDR2 FQGNSA. Trimming cost V 3 bases and J 5 bases; bases outside gene matches: 8.

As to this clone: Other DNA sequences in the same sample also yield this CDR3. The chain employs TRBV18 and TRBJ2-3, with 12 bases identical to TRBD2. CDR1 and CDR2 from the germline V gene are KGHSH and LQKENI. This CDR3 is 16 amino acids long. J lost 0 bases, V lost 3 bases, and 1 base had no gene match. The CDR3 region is CASSPGTSGSTDTQYF. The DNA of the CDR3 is TGTGCCAGCTCACCTGGGACTAGCGGGAGCACAGATACGCAGTATTTT.

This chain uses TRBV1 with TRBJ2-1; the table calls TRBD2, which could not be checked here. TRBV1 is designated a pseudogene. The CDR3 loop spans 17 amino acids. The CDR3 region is CTSRQHSASGHYNEQFF. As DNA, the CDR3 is TGCACCAGCAGGCAGCACTCCGCTAGCGGACACTACAATGAGCAGTTCTTC.

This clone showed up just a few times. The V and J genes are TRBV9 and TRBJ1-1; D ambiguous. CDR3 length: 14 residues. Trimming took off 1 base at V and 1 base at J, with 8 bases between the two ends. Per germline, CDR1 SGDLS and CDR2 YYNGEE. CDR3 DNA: TGTGCCAGCAGCGTATGGGCAGCGAACACTGAAGCTTTCTTT. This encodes CASSVWAANTEAFF.

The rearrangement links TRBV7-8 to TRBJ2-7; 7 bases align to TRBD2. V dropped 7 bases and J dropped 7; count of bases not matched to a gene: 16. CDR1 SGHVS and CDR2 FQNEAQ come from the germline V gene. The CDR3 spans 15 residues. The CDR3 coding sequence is TGTGCCAGCACCGGGCGAGCACTAGCGACTTGGGAGCAGTACTTC. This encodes CASTGRALATWEQYF. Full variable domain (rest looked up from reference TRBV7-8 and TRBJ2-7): GAGVSQSPRYKVAKRGQDVALRCDPISGHVSLFWYQQALGQGPEFLTYFQNEAQLDKSGLPSDRFFAERPEGSVSTLKIQRTQQEDSAVYLCASTGRALATWEQYFGPGTRLTVT.

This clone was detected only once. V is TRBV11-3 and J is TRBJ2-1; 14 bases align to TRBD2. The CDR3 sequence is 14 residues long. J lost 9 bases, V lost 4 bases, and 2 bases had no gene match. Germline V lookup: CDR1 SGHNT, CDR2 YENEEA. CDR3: CASSSGLAGGEQFF. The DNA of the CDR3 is TGTGCCAGCAGCTCTGGACTAGCGGGAGGTGAGCAGTTCTTC.

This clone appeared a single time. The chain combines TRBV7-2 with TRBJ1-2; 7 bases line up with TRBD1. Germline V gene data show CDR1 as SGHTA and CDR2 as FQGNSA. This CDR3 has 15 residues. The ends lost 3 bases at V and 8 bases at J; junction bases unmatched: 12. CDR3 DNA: TGTGCCAGCAGCTTCCTAGGCAGGGGGGCCGGGGGCTACACCTTC. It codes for CASSFLGRGAGGYTF.

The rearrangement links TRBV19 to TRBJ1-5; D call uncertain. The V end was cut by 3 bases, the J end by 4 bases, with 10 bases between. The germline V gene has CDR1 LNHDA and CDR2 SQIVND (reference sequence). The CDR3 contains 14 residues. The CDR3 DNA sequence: TGTGCCAGTAGTATTCAAGGGAGAAATCAGCCCCAGCATTTT. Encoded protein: CASSIQGRNQPQHF.

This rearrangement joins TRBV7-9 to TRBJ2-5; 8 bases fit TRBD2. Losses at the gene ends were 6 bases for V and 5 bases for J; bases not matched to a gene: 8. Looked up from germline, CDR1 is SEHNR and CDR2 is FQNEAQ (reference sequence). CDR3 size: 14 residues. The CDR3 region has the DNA TGTGCCAGCAGACCACGTAGCGGGATCGAGACCCAGTACTTC. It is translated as CASRPRSGIETQYF.

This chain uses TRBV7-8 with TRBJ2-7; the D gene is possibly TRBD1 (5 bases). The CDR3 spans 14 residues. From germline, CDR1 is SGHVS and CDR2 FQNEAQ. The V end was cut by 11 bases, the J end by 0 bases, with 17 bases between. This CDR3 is CAASGYITSYEQYF. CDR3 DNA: TGTGCCGCATCAGGGTATATCACCTCCTACGAGCAGTACTTC.

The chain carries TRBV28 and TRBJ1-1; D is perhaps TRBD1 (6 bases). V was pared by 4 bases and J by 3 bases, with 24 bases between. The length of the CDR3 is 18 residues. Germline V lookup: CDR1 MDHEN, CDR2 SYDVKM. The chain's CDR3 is CASSSNQIDRDTHTEAFF. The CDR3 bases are TGTGCCAGCAGTTCCAACCAAATCGACCGGGACACCCACACTGAAGCTTTCTTT.

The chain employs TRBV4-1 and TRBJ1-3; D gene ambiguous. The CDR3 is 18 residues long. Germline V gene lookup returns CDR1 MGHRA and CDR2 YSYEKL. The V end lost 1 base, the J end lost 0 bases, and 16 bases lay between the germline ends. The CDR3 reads CASSQVFRRGSSGNTIYF. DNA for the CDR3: TGCGCCAGCAGCCAAGTATTCCGGCGGGGAAGCTCTGGAAACACCATATATTTT.

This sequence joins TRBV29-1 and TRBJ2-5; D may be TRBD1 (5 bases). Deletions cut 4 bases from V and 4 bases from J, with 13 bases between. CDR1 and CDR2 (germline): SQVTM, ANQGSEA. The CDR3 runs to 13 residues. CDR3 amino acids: CSVGIWQGETQYF. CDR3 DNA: TGCAGCGTTGGAATTTGGCAGGGAGAGACCCAGTACTTC. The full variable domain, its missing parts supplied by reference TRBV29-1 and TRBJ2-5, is SAVISQKPSRDICQRGTSLTIQCQVDSQVTMMFWYRQQPGQSLTLIATANQGSEATYESGFVIDKFPISRPNLTFSTLTVSNMSPEDSSIYLCSVGIWQGETQYFGPGTRLLVL.

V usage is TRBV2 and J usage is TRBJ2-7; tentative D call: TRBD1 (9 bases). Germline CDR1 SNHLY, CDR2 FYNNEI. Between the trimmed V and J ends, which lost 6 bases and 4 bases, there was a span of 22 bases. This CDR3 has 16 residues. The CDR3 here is CASREVAGQGPYEQYF. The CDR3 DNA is TGTGCCAGCAGGGAGGTAGCGGGACAGGGACCTTACGAGCAGTACTTC.

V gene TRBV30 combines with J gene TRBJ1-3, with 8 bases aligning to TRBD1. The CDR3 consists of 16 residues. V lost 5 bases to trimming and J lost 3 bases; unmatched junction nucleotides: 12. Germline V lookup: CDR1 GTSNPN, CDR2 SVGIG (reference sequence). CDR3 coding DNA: TGTGCCTGGTCTCTGACAGGGGATCTCCATGGAAACACCATATATTTT. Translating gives CAWSLTGDLHGNTIYF.

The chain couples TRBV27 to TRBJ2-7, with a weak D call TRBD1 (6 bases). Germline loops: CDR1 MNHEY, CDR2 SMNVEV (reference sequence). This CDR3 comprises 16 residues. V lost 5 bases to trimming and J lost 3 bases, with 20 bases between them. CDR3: CASSPMAGTLRYEQYF. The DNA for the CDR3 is TGTGCCAGCAGTCCGATGGCCGGGACATTACGCTACGAGCAGTACTTC.

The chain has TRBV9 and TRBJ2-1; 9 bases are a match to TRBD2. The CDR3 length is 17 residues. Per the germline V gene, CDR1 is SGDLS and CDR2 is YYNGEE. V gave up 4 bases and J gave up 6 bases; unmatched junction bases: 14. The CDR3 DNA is TGTGCCAGCAGCCCCGGGCTGGGCGGGAGGGCCATCAATGAGCAGTTCTTC. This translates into CASSPGLGGRAINEQFF.

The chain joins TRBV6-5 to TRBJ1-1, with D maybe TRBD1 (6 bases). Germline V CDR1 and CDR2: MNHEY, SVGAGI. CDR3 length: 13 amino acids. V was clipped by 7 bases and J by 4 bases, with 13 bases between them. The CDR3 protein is CASIVGGGTEAFF. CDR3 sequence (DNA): TGTGCCAGCATCGTAGGGGGGGGCACTGAAGCTTTCTTT.

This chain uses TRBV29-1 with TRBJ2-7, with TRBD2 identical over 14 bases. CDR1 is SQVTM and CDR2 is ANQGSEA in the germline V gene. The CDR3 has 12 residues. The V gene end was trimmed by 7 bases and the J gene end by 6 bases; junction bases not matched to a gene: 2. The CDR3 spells CSAGLAGAEQYF. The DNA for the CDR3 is TGCAGCGCGGGACTAGCGGGAGCCGAGCAGTACTTC.

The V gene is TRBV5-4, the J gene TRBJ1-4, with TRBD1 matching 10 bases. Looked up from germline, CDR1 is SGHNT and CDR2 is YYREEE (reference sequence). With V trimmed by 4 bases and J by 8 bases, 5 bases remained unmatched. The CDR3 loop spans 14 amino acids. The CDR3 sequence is CASSRQGAREKLFF. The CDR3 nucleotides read TGTGCCAGCAGCCGACAGGGGGCACGGGAAAAACTGTTTTTT.

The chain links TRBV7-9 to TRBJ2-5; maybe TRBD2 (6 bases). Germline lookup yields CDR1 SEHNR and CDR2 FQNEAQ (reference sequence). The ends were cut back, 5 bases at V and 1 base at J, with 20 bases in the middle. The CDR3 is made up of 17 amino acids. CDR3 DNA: TGTGCCAGCAGCCATGATAGGACTAACGCCTTCCAAGAGACCCAGTACTTC. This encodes CASSHDRTNAFQETQYF.

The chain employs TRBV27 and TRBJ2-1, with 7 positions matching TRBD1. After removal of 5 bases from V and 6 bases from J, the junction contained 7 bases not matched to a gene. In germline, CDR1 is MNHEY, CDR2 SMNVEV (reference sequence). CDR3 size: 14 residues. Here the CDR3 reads CASSLDRATNEQFF. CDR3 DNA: TGTGCCAGCAGTCTTGACAGGGCGACCAATGAGCAGTTCTTC.

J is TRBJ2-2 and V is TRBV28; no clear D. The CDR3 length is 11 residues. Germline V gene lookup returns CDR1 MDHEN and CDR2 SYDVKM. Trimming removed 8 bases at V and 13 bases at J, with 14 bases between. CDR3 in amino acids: CASAEALGLFF. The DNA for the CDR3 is TGTGCCAGCGCCGAGGCGTTGGGGCTGTTTTTT.